Presented here are 9 T cell receptor beta chains from one specimen sequenced in a study of blood T cell repertoires in COVID-19. TCRdb's table, derived via immunoSEQ multiplex PCR, lists solely in-frame clones and lacks some. The sample lists around 42,000 clones; 70% to 85% were seen once. The sample was peripheral blood. The source is a woman in her sixties or seventies with acute or convalescent COVID-19.

This clone was found once. The chain combines TRBV7-3 with TRBJ2-2; D might be TRBD1 (6 bases). The CDR3 length is 16 residues. Trimming removed 5 bases at V and 5 bases at J, with 18 bases between. Germline V gene data show CDR1 as SGHTA and CDR2 as FQGTGA. In nucleotides, the CDR3 is TGTGCCAGCAGCACTCGACAGGTATCCGGAACCGGGGAGCTGTTTTTT. This translates into CASSTRQVSGTGELFF.

The chain recombines TRBV7-3 with TRBJ2-2; no clear D. CDR3 size: 14 residues. The germline V gene encodes CDR1 SGHTA and CDR2 FQGTGA. V was trimmed by 3 bases and J by 3 bases, leaving 8 bases between them. The CDR3 loop is CASSFGWDTGELFF. The CDR3 bases are TGTGCCAGCAGCTTCGGGTGGGACACCGGGGAGCTGTTTTTT.

The rearrangement uses TRBV7-9 and TRBJ1-5, with D perhaps TRBD1 (5 bases). CDR1 SEHNR and CDR2 FQNEAQ come from the germline V gene (reference sequence). The CDR3 length is 15 residues. Between the trimmed V and J ends, which lost 5 bases and 4 bases, there was a span of 15 bases. The chain's CDR3 is CASSPALGVNQPQHF. CDR3 sequence (DNA): TGTGCCAGCAGCCCCGCCCTAGGGGTTAATCAGCCCCAGCATTTT.

V gene TRBV6-5 combines with J gene TRBJ2-7; no firm D call. CDR1 and CDR2 from the germline V gene are MNHEY and SVGAGI. The CDR3 is made up of 11 amino acids. Trimming removed 6 bases from V and 0 bases from J, with 3 bases in between. CDR3 sequence: CASRHSYEQYF. CDR3 nucleotide sequence: TGTGCCAGCAGACACTCCTACGAGCAGTACTTC.

This chain uses TRBV10-2 with TRBJ2-7; D perhaps matches TRBD2 (6 bases). V was clipped by 6 bases and J by 6 bases, with 15 bases between them. Germline CDR1 is WSHSY and CDR2 is SAAADI. The CDR3 contains 13 residues. CDR3 region: CASRSSAGFEQYF. The CDR3 DNA reads TGCGCCAGCAGATCTAGCGCCGGTTTCGAGCAGTACTTC.

The chain is built from TRBV7-9 and TRBJ2-1; D is undetermined. CDR3 length: 16 residues. V was shortened by 5 bases and J by 2 bases, with 16 bases between the two germline ends. Per germline, CDR1 SEHNR and CDR2 FQNEAQ (reference sequence). The CDR3 loop reads CASSPLAARAYNEQFF. CDR3 nucleotide sequence: TGTGCCAGCAGCCCCCTCGCGGCGCGTGCCTACAATGAGCAGTTCTTC.

The gene calls are TRBV7-9 and TRBJ1-1; D uncertain. The length of the CDR3 is 13 residues. The germline CDR1 and CDR2 sequences are SEHNR and FQNEAQ (reference sequence). Trimming cost V 3 bases and J 0 bases, with 5 bases left between them. CDR3 bases: TGTGCCAGCAGCTTTTTCATGAACACTGAAGCTTTCTTT. This sequence encodes CASSFFMNTEAFF.

J is TRBJ2-6 and V is TRBV19, with D possibly being TRBD1 (5 bases). The V end was cut by 6 bases, the J end by 3 bases, with 6 bases between. This CDR3 has 13 amino acids. The germline CDR1 and CDR2 sequences are LNHDA and SQIVND (reference sequence). CDR3 sequence (DNA): TGTGCCAGTAGCAGGGATGGGGCCAACGTCCTGACTTTC. Protein: CASSRDGANVLTF.

This chain joins TRBV18 and TRBJ1-2; TRBD1 matches 7 bases. V lost 3 bases to trimming and J lost 4 bases; unmatched junction nucleotides: 11. CDR1 is KGHSH and CDR2 is LQKENI in the germline V gene. The CDR3 contains 16 residues. CDR3 DNA sequence: TGTGCCAGCTCACCGACGGGGACAGTCTCGACCTATGGCTACACCTTC. This codes for CASSPTGTVSTYGYTF.